The source of this TCR beta chain is a study of neurological immune-mediated disorders. Germline CDR1 reads DFQATT; CDR2 reads SNEGSKA (reference sequence). With 3 bases removed from V and 2 bases from J, the gap between germline ends came to 8 bases. The CDR3 runs to 13 residues. cDNA synthesis was performed by 5'RACE with 10-nucleotide random UMIs. MiXCR, applied by TCRdb to the 5' RACE reads, yields one record per CDR3 protein. The sample comprises tens of thousands of distinct CDR3 sequences, more than 6.5% of which are singletons, and roughly 4.4% rests with the top ten. This clonotype came up many times.

This sequence originates from a woman aged 40 to 49 in good health. The sample taken for sequencing was PBMCs. The gene calls are TRBV20-1 and TRBJ1-5; D not certain. CDR3 region: CSARADGNQPQHF. The CDR3, as DNA: TGCAGTGCTAGGGCAGACGGCAATCAGCCCCAGCATTTT.